This T cell receptor beta chain emerged from a study of blood T cell repertoires in COVID-19. Per the authors' pipeline: Estimated nucleated cell counts came from reference gene primer amplification. Clones were sequenced by immunoSEQ multiplex PCR, and TCRdb holds only the in-frame ones, with some missing. The D gene and trimming were derived from the DNA, and the V and J assignments and clone size from that table. The sample has about 200,000 clones, roughly 86% seen once. The receptor was derived from a man aged 60 to 69 with acute or convalescent COVID-19. Sequenced input: peripheral blood.

CDR3 nucleotide sequence: TGTGCCAGCAGGATCGGACAGGTTGGCACTGAAGCTTTCTTT. Protein product: CASRIGQVGTEAFF. This chain links TRBV6-5 with TRBJ1-1; 7 bases fit TRBD1. V was pared by 6 bases and J by 4 bases, with 8 bases of the junction left unmatched. Looked up from germline, CDR1 is MNHEY and CDR2 is SVGAGI. The CDR3 loop spans 14 amino acids.